The rows below give T cell receptor beta chains drawn from one sample of a study of long-term antiretroviral therapy in people with HIV. This table comes from immunoSEQ multiplex PCR, and its TCRdb copy is limited to in-frame clones, with some not included. Found here are about 27,000 clones, roughly four fifths of them singletons; the top ten hold roughly 10%. Sample: unsorted PBMCs, taken 0.8 years before starting antiretroviral therapy. The receptor source for this set is a man younger than 35 with HIV. Both conserved end residues are part of each CDR3. Fields, in order: D gene, J gene, V gene, clone size, CDR3 protein, CDR3 DNA. D genes are given only for firm matches. For some rows the clone size is stated as once, few or many, or as a class when expanded; others skip it.

d_call: TRBD2; j_call: TRBJ2-3; v_call: TRBV6-5; clone_size: .; cdr3_aa: CASSYGGRGGTDTQYF; cdr3_nt: TGTGCCAGCAGTTACGGAGGGCGGGGGGGCACAGATACGCAGTATTTT
d_call: .; j_call: TRBJ2-6; v_call: TRBV28; clone_size: .; cdr3_aa: CASSPLISSGANVLTF; cdr3_nt: TGTGCCAGCAGTCCCCTCATAAGCTCTGGGGCCAACGTCCTGACTTTC
d_call: .; j_call: TRBJ1-1; v_call: TRBV7-9; clone_size: .; cdr3_aa: CASSPSGRAPEAFF; cdr3_nt: TGTGCCAGCAGCCCTTCCGGCAGGGCGCCTGAAGCTTTCTTT
d_call: TRBD1; j_call: TRBJ2-2; v_call: TRBV2; clone_size: .; cdr3_aa: CASSRTGVLGELFF; cdr3_nt: TGTGCCAGCAGTAGGACAGGGGTCCTCGGGGAGCTGTTTTTT
d_call: .; j_call: TRBJ1-2; v_call: TRBV6-1; clone_size: .; cdr3_aa: CASFPGTSGGYTF; cdr3_nt: TGTGCCAGCTTTCCCGGGACGTCTGGGGGCTACACCTTC
d_call: .; j_call: TRBJ2-7; v_call: TRBV18; clone_size: .; cdr3_aa: CASSPPPGHILREQYF; cdr3_nt: TGTGCCAGCTCACCACCGCCGGGCCACATACTGCGCGAGCAGTACTTC
d_call: .; j_call: TRBJ2-1; v_call: TRBV9; clone_size: .; cdr3_aa: CASSVRSLGTFSSYNEQFF; cdr3_nt: TGTGCCAGCAGCGTAAGATCTCTAGGGACTTTTAGCTCCTACAATGAGCAGTTCTTC
d_call: .; j_call: TRBJ1-1; v_call: TRBV27; clone_size: .; cdr3_aa: CASSFAGGNTEAFF; cdr3_nt: TGTGCCAGCAGTTTCGCCGGGGGAAACACTGAAGCTTTCTTT
d_call: .; j_call: TRBJ1-4; v_call: TRBV19; clone_size: .; cdr3_aa: CASRGPTPATNEKLFF; cdr3_nt: TGTGCCAGTAGGGGCCCGACCCCCGCAACTAATGAAAAACTGTTTTTT
d_call: .; j_call: TRBJ1-1; v_call: TRBV2; clone_size: once; cdr3_aa: CASRRGQNTEAFF; cdr3_nt: TGTGCCAGCAGAAGGGGACAGAACACTGAAGCTTTCTTT
d_call: .; j_call: TRBJ1-4; v_call: TRBV4-2; clone_size: few; cdr3_aa: CASSQTGEGHNNEKLFF; cdr3_nt: TGTGCCAGCAGCCAAACCGGAGAGGGACACAATAATGAAAAACTGTTTTTT
d_call: TRBD2; j_call: TRBJ2-1; v_call: TRBV4-3; clone_size: .; cdr3_aa: CASSQEGSGSSNEQFF; cdr3_nt: TGCGCCAGCAGCCAAGAAGGCAGCGGGAGTAGCAATGAGCAGTTCTTC
d_call: .; j_call: TRBJ1-2; v_call: TRBV6-1; clone_size: .; cdr3_aa: CASRVGDRDYGYTF; cdr3_nt: TGTGCCAGCAGGGTGGGGGATAGAGACTATGGCTACACCTTC
d_call: .; j_call: TRBJ1-2; v_call: TRBV11-2; clone_size: .; cdr3_aa: CASRSIRAARGYTF; cdr3_nt: TGTGCCAGCAGGTCCATTAGGGCAGCGAGAGGCTACACCTTC
d_call: .; j_call: TRBJ1-1; v_call: TRBV2; clone_size: .; cdr3_aa: CASRNRDRTEAFF; cdr3_nt: TGTGCCAGTAGAAACAGGGATCGCACTGAAGCTTTCTTT
d_call: .; j_call: TRBJ2-5; v_call: TRBV4-3; clone_size: .; cdr3_aa: CASSPGAWETQYF; cdr3_nt: TGCGCCAGCAGCCCCGGGGCGTGGGAGACCCAGTACTTC
d_call: TRBD2; j_call: TRBJ2-1; v_call: TRBV7-9; clone_size: .; cdr3_aa: CASQESRGGSHNEQFF; cdr3_nt: TGTGCCAGCCAAGAGTCGCGGGGGGGCTCCCACAATGAGCAGTTCTTC
d_call: TRBD1; j_call: TRBJ2-2; v_call: TRBV25-1; clone_size: .; cdr3_aa: CASGTGTGLTGELFF; cdr3_nt: TGTGCCAGCGGCACGGGGACAGGGCTCACCGGGGAGCTGTTTTTT
d_call: TRBD1; j_call: TRBJ2-5; v_call: TRBV7-2; clone_size: .; cdr3_aa: CASSSPDRGWETQYF; cdr3_nt: TGTGCCAGCAGCTCCCCCGACAGGGGGTGGGAGACCCAGTACTTC
d_call: .; j_call: TRBJ1-2; v_call: TRBV28; clone_size: .; cdr3_aa: CASSLPENKGYTF; cdr3_nt: TGTGCCAGCAGTTTACCCGAGAATAAGGGCTACACCTTC
d_call: .; j_call: TRBJ1-1; v_call: TRBV6-5; clone_size: .; cdr3_aa: CASSYGSGGAEAFF; cdr3_nt: TGTGCCAGCAGTTACGGCAGTGGAGGGGCTGAAGCTTTCTTT
d_call: TRBD1; j_call: TRBJ1-4; v_call: TRBV4-3; clone_size: .; cdr3_aa: CASSPGQGNEKLFF; cdr3_nt: TGCGCCAGCAGCCCAGGACAGGGCAATGAAAAACTGTTTTTT
d_call: .; j_call: TRBJ1-2; v_call: TRBV2; clone_size: .; cdr3_aa: CASNPRTVTYGYTF; cdr3_nt: TGTGCCAGCAACCCTCGGACGGTGACCTATGGCTACACCTTC
d_call: .; j_call: TRBJ2-7; v_call: TRBV27; clone_size: .; cdr3_aa: CASSPNGLERSYYEQYF; cdr3_nt: TGTGCCAGCAGTCCCAACGGGTTGGAGCGGAGCTACTACGAGCAGTACTTC
d_call: .; j_call: TRBJ1-5; v_call: TRBV28; clone_size: medium-sized; cdr3_aa: CASRGGMPQHF; cdr3_nt: TGTGCCAGCAGAGGAGGGATGCCCCAGCATTTT
d_call: .; j_call: TRBJ2-1; v_call: TRBV15; clone_size: .; cdr3_aa: CATSPASANNEQFF; cdr3_nt: TGTGCCACCAGCCCGGCTTCGGCTAACAATGAGCAGTTCTTC
d_call: .; j_call: TRBJ1-2; v_call: TRBV5-8; clone_size: once; cdr3_aa: CASSLGHDGYTF; cdr3_nt: TGTGCCAGCAGCTTGGGCCACGATGGCTACACCTTC